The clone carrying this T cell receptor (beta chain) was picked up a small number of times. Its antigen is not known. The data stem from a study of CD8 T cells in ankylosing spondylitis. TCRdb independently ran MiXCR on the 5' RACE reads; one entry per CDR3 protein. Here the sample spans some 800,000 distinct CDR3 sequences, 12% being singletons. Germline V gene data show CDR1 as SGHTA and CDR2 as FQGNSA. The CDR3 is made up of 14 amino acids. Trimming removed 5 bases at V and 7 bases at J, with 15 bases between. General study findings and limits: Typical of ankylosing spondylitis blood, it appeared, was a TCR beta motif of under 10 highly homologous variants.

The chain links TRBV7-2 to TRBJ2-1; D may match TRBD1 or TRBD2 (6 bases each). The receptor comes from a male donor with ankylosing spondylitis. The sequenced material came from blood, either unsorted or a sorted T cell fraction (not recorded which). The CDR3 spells CASSRQGGYNEQFF. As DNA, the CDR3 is TGTGCCAGCAGCCGTCAAGGGGGGTATAATGAGCAGTTCTTC.